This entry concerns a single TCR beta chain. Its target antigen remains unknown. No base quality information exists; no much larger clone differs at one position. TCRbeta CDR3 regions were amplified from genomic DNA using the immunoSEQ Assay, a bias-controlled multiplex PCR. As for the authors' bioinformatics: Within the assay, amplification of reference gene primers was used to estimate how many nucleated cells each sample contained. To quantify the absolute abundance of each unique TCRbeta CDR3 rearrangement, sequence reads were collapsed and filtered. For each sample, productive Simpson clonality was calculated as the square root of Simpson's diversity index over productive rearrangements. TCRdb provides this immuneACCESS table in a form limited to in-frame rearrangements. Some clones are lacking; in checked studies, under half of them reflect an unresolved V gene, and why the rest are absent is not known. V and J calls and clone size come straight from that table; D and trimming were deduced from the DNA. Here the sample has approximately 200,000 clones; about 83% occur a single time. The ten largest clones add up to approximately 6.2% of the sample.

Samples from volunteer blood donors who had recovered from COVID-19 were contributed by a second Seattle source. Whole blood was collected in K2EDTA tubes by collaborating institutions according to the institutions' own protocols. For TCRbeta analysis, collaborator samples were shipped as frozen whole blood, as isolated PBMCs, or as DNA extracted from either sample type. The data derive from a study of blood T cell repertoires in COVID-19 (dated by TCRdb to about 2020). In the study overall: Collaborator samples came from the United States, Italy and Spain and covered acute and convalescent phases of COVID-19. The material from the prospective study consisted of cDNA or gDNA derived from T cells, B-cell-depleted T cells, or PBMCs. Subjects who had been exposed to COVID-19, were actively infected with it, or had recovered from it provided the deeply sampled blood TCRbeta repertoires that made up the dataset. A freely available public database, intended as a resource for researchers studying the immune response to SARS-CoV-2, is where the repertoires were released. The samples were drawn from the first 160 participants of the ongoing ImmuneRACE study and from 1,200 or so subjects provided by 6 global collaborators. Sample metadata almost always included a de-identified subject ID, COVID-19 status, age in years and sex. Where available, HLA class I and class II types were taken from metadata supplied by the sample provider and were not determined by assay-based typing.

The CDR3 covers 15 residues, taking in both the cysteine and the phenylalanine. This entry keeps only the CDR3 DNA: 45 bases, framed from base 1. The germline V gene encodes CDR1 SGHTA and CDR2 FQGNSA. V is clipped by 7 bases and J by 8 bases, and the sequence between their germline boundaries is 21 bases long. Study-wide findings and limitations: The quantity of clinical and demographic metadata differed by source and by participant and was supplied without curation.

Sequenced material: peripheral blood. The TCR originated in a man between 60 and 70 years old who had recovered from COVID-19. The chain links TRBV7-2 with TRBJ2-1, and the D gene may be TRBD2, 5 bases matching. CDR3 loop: CASTQTGNRGYEQFF. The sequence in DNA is TGTGCCAGCACCCAGACGGGAAACAGAGGATATGAGCAGTTCTTC.